A selection of T cell receptor beta chains follows, all from one sample in a study of T-cell reconstitution after alpha-beta-depleted transplantation in children. One entry per CDR3 protein, called by TCRdb with MiXCR from the PCR reads. The sample lists about 980,000 distinct CDR3 sequences, about 29% occurring once. The sequenced sample was PBMCs, mostly from graft donor cells, obtained 360 days after TCRalphabeta/CD19-depleted stem cell transplant. These receptor sequences come from a boy under two years old who had a stem cell transplant for SCID, so the T cells may come from the graft donor. CDR3s include the opening cysteine and the closing phenylalanine or tryptophan. D genes are given only for firm matches. Size is omitted from some rows. Given values are once, few, many or a class for expanded clones.

>TRBV6-1|-|-|TRBJ1-2
CASSERGKRDYGYTF
TGTGCCAGCAGTGAAAGGGGGAAGAGGGACTATGGCTACACCTTC
>TRBV20-1|-|-|TRBJ1-2
CSAPKSTNYGYTF
TGCAGTGCTCCGAAGTCAACTAACTATGGCTACACCTTC
>TRBV10-1|TRBD1|few|TRBJ2-2
CASSPGQGAYTGELFF
TGCGCCAGCAGCCCCGGACAGGGGGCTTACACCGGGGAGCTGTTTTTT
>TRBV7-6|-|many|TRBJ2-7
CASSLAGTGGEQYF
TGTGCCAGCAGCTTAGCGGGGACCGGAGGGGAGCAGTACTTC
>TRBV24-1|-|once|TRBJ2-1
CATSGLGDNEQFF
TGTGCCACCAGTGGCTTGGGAGACAATGAGCAGTTCTTC
>TRBV5-1|-|few|TRBJ1-6
CASSLGTGTYSPLHF
TGCGCCAGCAGCTTGGGGACGGGGACTTACTCACCCCTCCACTTT
>TRBV12-5|TRBD1|few|TRBJ2-7
CASGSPGQHHPDFSYEQYF
TGTGCTAGTGGTTCCCCGGGACAGCATCACCCCGACTTCTCCTACGAGCAGTACTTC
>TRBV6-1|TRBD2|-|TRBJ2-2
CASSPNFLAGAPRGLFF
TGTGCCAGCAGCCCGAATTTCCTAGCGGGGGCCCCTCGTGGGCTGTTTTTT
>TRBV19|-|few|TRBJ2-1
CASSITSPEQFF
TGTGCCAGTAGTATAACCTCCCCGGAGCAGTTCTTC
>TRBV4-3|-|few|TRBJ1-1
CASSQDSRMNTEAFF
TGCGCCAGCAGCCAAGATTCTCGTATGAACACTGAAGCTTTCTTT
>TRBV20-1|-|-|TRBJ2-5
CSAGGPEETQYF
TGCAGTGCTGGGGGACCAGAAGAGACCCAGTACTTC
>TRBV20-1|-|-|TRBJ1-1
CSARGLVNTEAFF
TGCAGTGCTAGAGGTTTAGTAAACACTGAAGCTTTCTTT
>TRBV12-3/TRBV12-4|-|-|TRBJ2-7
CASSPSPGRGGYYEQYF
TGTGCCAGCAGTCCCAGTCCAGGGAGAGGGGGTTACTACGAGCAGTACTTC
>TRBV16|-|few|TRBJ1-1
CASSQWGTEAFF
TGTGCCAGCAGCCAATGGGGAACTGAAGCTTTCTTT
>TRBV7-6|-|-|TRBJ1-6
CASSPRGWDNSPLHF
TGTGCCAGCAGCCCCAGAGGGTGGGATAATTCACCCCTCCACTTT